What follows are 6 T cell receptor beta chains derived from one specimen sequenced in a study of response to subunit inactivated influenza vaccine (dated by TCRdb to 2016 to 2018). The method behind the library was RT-PCR. Sequencing was carried out with an Illumina HiSeq 2500. TCRdb's own reprocessing of the public reads used fastp at Q25 and MiXCR and kept productive beta chains. Each entry merges the rows of one CDR3 protein and shows their most common DNA and genes. A total of approximately 520,000 distinct CDR3 sequences appear in this sample, around 25% of them only once. The top ten constitute around 2% of the sample. Sequenced material: CD4+ T cells sorted from PBMCs, taken roughly 5 days after vaccination. The receptor set was obtained from a man aged 50 to 59 who received an inactivated influenza vaccine. Donor details come from another sample of the same person, matched by shared clones.

V is TRBV3-1 and J is TRBJ2-2; no clear D gene. V dropped 2 bases and J dropped 4 bases, with 8 bases sitting between them. The CDR3 covers 14 residues. CDR1 LGHDT and CDR2 YNNKEL come from the germline V gene (reference sequence). CDR3 sequence: CASSQSVPTGELFF. The CDR3 DNA follows: TGTGCCAGCAGCCAATCGGTCCCCACCGGGGAGCTGTTTTTT.

This clonotype has a handful of counts. The chain links TRBV7-2 to TRBJ2-3, with TRBD2 matching over 11 bases. Per the germline V gene, CDR1 is SGHTA and CDR2 is FQGNSA. The CDR3 extends over 14 amino acids. V lost 5 bases, J lost 4 bases, and 2 bases stayed unmatched. The CDR3: CASSISGGADTQYF. CDR3 coding DNA: TGTGCCAGCAGCATTAGCGGGGGGGCAGATACGCAGTATTTT. The full variable domain, with the rest looked up from reference TRBV7-2 and TRBJ2-3, is GAGVSQSPSNKVTEKGKDVELRCDPISGHTALYWYRQSLGQGLEFLIYFQGNSAPDKSGLPSDRFSAERTGGSVSTLTIQRTQQEDSAVYLCASSISGGADTQYFGPGTRLTVL.

This clonotype was counted once. The chain uses TRBV2 and TRBJ1-5; the D is unclear. V was pared by 6 bases and J by 0 bases, with 6 bases between. The CDR3 extends over 13 amino acids. Germline V gene data show CDR1 as SNHLY and CDR2 as FYNNEI. CDR3 sequence (DNA): TGTGCCAGCAGGCAATATAGCAATCAGCCCCAGCATTTT. This gives the protein CASRQYSNQPQHF.

The J gene is TRBJ2-1, the V gene TRBV9; D is possibly TRBD2 (5 bases). The germline gives CDR1 SGDLS, CDR2 YYNGEE. Between the trimmed V and J ends, which lost 0 bases and 4 bases, there was a span of 8 bases. There are 14 residues in the CDR3. The CDR3 nucleotides are TGTGCCAGCAGCGTAGCGGGAACTTACAATGAGCAGTTCTTC. This gives the protein CASSVAGTYNEQFF.

This clonotype has a handful of counts. CDR3 sequence reads: CSAIRGRDYYTDTQYF. Written as DNA, the CDR3 is TGCAGTGCTATCCGGGGTAGAGATTACTACACAGATACGCAGTATTTT. J is TRBJ2-3 and V is TRBV20-1, with D maybe TRBD2 (5 bases). CDR1 and CDR2 from the germline V gene are DFQATT and SNEGSKA (reference sequence). CDR3 length: 16 amino acids. The V gene lost 4 bases and the J gene lost 2 bases, with 19 bases spanning the gap.

There are a few counts of this clonotype. The V gene is TRBV5-5, the J gene TRBJ1-2, with TRBD1 matching 7 bases. This CDR3 spans 14 amino acids. The germline V gene encodes CDR1 SGHKS and CDR2 YYEKEE (reference sequence). The J segment lost 6 bases and the V segment lost 2 bases, leaving 7 bases of the junction unmatched. CDR3 DNA sequence: TGTGCCAGCAGCTTAGGGCCACAGGGGAATGGCTACACCTTC. Amino acid sequence: CASSLGPQGNGYTF.